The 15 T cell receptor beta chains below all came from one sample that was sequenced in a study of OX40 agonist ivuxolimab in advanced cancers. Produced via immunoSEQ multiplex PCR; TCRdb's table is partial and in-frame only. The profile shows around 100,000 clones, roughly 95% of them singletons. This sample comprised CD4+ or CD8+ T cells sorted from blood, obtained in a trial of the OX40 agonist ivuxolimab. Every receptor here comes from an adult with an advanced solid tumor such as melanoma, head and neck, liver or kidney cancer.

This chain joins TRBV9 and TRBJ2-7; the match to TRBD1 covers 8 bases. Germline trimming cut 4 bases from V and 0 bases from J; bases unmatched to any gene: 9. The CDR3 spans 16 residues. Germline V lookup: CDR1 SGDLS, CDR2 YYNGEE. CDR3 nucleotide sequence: TGTGCCAGCAGCCCTAGGGAGGACAGGGCCTCCTACGAGCAGTACTTC. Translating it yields CASSPREDRASYEQYF.

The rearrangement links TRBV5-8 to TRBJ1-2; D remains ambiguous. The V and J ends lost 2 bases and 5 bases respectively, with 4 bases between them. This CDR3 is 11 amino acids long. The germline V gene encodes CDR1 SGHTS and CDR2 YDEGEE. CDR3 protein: CASSLWYGYTF. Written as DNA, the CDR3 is TGTGCCAGCAGCTTATGGTATGGCTACACCTTC.

CDR3 nucleotides: TGTGCCAGCAGCGTCGGGACAGGGGTATTCGGAAACACCATATATTTT. As protein: CASSVGTGVFGNTIYF. This chain joins TRBV9 and TRBJ1-3, with 10 positions matching TRBD1. The CDR3 consists of 16 residues. Germline V gene data show CDR1 as SGDLS and CDR2 as YYNGEE. With V trimmed by 2 bases and J by 4 bases, 6 bases remained unmatched.

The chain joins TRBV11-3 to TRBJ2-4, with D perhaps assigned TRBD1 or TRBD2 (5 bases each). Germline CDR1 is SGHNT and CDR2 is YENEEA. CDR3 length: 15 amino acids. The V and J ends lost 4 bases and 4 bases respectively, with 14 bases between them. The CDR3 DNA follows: TGTGCCAGCAGCTCACCCTGGGACGGTAAAAACATTCAGTACTTC. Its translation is CASSSPWDGKNIQYF.

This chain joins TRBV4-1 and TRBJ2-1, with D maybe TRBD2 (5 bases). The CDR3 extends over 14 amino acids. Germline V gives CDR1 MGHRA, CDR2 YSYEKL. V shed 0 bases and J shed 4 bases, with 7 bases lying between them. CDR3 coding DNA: TGCGCCAGCAGCCAAGATAGCGCTTACAATGAGCAGTTCTTC. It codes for CASSQDSAYNEQFF.

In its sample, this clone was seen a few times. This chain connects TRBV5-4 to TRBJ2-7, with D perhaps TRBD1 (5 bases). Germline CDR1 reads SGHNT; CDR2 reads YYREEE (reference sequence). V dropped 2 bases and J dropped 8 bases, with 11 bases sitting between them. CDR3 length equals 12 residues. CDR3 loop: CASSFRQGQQYF. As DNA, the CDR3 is TGTGCCAGCAGCTTCCGCCAGGGCCAGCAGTACTTC.

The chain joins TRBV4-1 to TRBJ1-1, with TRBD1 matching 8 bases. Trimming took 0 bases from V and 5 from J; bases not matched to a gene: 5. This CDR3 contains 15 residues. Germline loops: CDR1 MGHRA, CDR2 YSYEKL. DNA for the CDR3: TGCGCCAGCAGCCAAGATCAGGGGGCAGGGACTGAAGCTTTCTTT. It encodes CASSQDQGAGTEAFF.

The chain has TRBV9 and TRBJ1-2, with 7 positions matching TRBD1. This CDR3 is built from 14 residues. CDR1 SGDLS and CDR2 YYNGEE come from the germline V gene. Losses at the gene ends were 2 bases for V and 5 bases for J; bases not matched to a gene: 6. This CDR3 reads CASSVEGAYYGYTF. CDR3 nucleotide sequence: TGTGCCAGCAGCGTGGAGGGGGCGTATTATGGCTACACCTTC.

The CDR3 sequence is CASFAPTIQGYTF. CDR3 bases: TGTGCCAGCTTCGCCCCAACCATCCAGGGCTACACCTTC. V and J are TRBV6-1 and TRBJ1-2, with D hard to call. Trimming shortened V by 8 bases and J by 8 bases, and 18 bases separated the two germline ends. Germline lookup yields CDR1 MNHNS and CDR2 SASEGT. CDR3 length equals 13 residues.

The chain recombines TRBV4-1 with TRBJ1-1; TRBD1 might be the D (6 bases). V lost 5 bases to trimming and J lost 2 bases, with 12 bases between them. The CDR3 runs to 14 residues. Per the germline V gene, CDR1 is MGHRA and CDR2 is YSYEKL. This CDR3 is CASSWDMANTEAFF. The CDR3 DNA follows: TGCGCCAGCAGCTGGGACATGGCCAACACTGAAGCTTTCTTT.

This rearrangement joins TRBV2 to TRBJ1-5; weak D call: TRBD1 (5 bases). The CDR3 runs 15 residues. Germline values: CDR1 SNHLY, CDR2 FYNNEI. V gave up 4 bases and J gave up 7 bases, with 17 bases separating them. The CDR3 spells CASSGLGRADQPQHF. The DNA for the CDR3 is TGTGCCAGCAGTGGATTGGGCAGGGCTGACCAGCCCCAGCATTTT.

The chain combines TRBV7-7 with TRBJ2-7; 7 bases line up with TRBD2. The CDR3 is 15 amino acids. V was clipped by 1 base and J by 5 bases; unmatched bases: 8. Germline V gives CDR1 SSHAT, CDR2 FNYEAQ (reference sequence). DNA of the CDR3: TGTGCCAGCAGCTTAGGTCGGGCGGGAGTTAACGAGCAGTACTTC. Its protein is CASSLGRAGVNEQYF.

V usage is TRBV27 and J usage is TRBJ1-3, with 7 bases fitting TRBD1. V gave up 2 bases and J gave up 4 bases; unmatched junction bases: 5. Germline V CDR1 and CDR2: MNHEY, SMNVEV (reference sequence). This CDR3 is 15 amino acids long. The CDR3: CASSLVAGQGNTIYF. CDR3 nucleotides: TGTGCCAGCAGTTTAGTTGCGGGACAGGGAAACACCATATATTTT.

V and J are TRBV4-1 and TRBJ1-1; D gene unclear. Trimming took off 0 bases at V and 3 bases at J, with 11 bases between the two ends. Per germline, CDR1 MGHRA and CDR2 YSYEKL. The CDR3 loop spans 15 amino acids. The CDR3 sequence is CASSQDPPGDTEAFF. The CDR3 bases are TGCGCCAGCAGCCAAGATCCCCCGGGTGACACTGAAGCTTTCTTT.

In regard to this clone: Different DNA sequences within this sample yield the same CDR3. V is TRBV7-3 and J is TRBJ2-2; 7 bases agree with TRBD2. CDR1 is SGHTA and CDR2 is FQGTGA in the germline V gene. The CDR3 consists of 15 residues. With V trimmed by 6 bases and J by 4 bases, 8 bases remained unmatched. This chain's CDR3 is CASRLGGSATGELFF. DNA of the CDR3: TGTGCCAGCAGACTGGGGGGGTCGGCCACCGGGGAGCTGTTTTTT.